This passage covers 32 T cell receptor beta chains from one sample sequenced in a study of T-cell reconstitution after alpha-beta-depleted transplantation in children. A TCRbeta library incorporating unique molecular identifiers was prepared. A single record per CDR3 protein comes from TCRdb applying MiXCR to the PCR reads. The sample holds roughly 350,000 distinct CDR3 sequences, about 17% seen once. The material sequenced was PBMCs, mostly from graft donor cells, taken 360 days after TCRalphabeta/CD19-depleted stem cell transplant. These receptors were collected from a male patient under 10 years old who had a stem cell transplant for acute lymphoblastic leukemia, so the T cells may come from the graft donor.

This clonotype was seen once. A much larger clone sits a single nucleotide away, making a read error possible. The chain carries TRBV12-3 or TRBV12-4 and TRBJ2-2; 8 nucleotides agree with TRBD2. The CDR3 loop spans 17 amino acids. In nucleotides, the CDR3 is TGTACCAGCAGTCCACCGCTCGGGGGGGTAGGGACCGGGGAGCTGTTTTTT. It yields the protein CTSSPPLGGVGTGELFF.

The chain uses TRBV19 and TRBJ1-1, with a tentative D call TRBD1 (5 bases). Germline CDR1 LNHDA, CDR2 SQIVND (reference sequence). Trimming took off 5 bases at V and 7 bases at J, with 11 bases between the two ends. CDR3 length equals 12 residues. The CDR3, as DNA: TGTGCCAGTAGTCCCGGGGCCAGTGAAGCTTTCTTT. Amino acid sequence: CASSPGASEAFF.

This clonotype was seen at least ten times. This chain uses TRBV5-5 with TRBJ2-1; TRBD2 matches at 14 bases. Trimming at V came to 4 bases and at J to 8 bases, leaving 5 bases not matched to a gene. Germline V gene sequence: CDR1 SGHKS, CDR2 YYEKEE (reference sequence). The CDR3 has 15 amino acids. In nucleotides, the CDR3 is TGTGCCAGCAGCCGACTAGCGGGAGGGTGGGATGAGCAGTTCTTC. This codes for CASSRLAGGWDEQFF.

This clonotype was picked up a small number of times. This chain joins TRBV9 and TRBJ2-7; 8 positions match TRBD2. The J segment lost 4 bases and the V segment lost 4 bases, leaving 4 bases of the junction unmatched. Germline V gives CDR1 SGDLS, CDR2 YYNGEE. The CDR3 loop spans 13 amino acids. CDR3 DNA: TGTGCCAGCAGCACGGCGGGAGGATACGAGCAGTACTTC. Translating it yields CASSTAGGYEQYF.

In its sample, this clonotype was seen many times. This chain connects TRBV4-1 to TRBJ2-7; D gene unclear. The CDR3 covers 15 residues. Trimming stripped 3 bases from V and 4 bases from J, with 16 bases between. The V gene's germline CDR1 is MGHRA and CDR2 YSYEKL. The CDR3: CASSHRDEYRYEQYF. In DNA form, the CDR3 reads TGCGCCAGCAGCCATAGGGATGAATACCGATACGAGCAGTACTTC.

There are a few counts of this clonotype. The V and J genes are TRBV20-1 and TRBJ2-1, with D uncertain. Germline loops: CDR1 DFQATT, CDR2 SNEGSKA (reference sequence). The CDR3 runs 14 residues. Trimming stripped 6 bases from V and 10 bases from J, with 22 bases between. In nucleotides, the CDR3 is TGCAGTGCCCGTACCTCCCGGGCCCCTGGGGAGCAGTTCTTC. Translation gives CSARTSRAPGEQFF.

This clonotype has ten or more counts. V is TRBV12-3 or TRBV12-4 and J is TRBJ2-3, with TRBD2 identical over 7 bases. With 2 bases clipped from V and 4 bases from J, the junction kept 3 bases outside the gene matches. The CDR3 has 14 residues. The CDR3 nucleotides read TGTGCCAGCAGTTTAAGTGGGAGGGCAGATACGCAGTATTTT. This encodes CASSLSGRADTQYF.

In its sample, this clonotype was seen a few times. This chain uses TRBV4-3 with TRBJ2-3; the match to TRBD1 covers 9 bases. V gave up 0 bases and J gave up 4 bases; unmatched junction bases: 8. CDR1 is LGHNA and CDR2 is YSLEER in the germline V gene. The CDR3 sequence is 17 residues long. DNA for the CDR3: TGCGCCAGCAGCCAAGAGGGGGGGACAGGGTACTCAGATACGCAGTATTTT. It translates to CASSQEGGTGYSDTQYF.

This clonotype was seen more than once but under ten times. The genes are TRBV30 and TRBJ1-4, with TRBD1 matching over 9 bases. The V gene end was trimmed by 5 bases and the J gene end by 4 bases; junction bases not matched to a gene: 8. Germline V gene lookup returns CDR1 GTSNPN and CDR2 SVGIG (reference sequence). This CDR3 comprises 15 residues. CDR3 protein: CAWGGTGLLNEKLFF. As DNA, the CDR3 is TGTGCCTGGGGAGGGACAGGGCTTCTTAATGAAAAACTGTTTTTT. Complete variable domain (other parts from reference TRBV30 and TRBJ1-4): SQTIHQWPATLVQPVGSPLSLECTVEGTSNPNLYWYRQAAGRGLQLLFYSVGIGQISSEVPQNLSASRPQDRQFILSSKKLLLSDSGFYLCAWGGTGLLNEKLFFGSGTQLSVL.

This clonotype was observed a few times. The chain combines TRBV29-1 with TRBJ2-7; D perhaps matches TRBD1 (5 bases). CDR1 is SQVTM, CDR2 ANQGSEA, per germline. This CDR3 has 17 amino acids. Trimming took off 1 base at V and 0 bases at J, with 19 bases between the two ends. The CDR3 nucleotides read TGCAGCGTTGAAGTAGGGATACAGGAGACCAGCTCCTACGAGCAGTACTTC. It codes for CSVEVGIQETSSYEQYF.

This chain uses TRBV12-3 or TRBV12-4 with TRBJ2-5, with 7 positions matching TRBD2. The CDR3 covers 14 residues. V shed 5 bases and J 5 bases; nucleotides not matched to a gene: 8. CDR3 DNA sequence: TGTGCCAGCAGTCCCGGACTAGGAGGGGAGACCCAGTACTTC. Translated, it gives CASSPGLGGETQYF.

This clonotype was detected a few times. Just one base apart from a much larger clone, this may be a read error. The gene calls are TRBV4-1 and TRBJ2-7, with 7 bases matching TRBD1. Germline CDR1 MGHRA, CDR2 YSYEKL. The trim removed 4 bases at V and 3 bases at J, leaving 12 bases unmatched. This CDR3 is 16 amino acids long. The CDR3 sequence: CASSPARGPGDYEQYF. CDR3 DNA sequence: TGCGCCAGCAGCCCAGCTAGGGGGCCAGGGGACTACGAGCAGTACTTC.

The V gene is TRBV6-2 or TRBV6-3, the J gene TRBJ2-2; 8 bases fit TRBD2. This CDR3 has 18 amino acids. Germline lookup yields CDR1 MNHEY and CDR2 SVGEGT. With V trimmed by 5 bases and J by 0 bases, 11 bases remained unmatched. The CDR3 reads CASSTDMGLEANTGELFF. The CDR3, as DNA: TGTGCCAGCAGTACAGATATGGGACTAGAGGCGAACACCGGGGAGCTGTTTTTT.

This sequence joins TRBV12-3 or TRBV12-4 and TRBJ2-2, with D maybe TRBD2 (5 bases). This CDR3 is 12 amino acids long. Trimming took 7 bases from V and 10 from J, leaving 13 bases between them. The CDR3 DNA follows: TGTGCCAGCATCTTACGGGGAGAGGAGCTGTTTTTT. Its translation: CASILRGEELFF.

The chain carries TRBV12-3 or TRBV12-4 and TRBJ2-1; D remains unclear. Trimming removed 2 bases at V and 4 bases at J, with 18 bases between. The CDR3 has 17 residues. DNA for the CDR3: TGTGCCAGCAGTTTAAACCGGGCGGCTCCACCTTACAATGAGCAGTTCTTC. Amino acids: CASSLNRAAPPYNEQFF.

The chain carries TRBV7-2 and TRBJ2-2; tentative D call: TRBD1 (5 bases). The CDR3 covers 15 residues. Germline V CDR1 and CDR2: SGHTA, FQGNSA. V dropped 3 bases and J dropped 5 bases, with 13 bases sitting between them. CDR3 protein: CASSFGAGQTGELFF. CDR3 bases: TGTGCCAGCAGCTTCGGCGCAGGGCAGACCGGGGAGCTGTTTTTT.

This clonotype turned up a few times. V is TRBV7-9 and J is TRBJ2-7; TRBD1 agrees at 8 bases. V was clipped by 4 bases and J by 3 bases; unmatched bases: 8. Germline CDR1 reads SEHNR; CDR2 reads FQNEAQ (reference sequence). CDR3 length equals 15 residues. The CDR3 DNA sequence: TGTGCCAGCAGCTCCCGCCGGGACAGGAGCTACGAGCAGTACTTC. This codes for CASSSRRDRSYEQYF.

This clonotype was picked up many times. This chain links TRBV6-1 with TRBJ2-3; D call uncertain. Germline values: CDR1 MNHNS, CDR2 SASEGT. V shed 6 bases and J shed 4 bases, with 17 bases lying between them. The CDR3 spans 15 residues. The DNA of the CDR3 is TGTGCCAGCAGCCAGGACCTCCTCCCGTCAGATACGCAGTATTTT. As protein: CASSQDLLPSDTQYF.

The CDR3 sequence: CASGGRADTQYF. CDR3 nucleotides: TGTGCCAGCGGAGGGCGGGCGGATACGCAGTATTTT. The V call is TRBV6-5, the J call TRBJ2-3; D is possibly TRBD2 (6 bases). V lost 8 bases and J 6 bases, leaving 12 bases between the germline ends. Germline CDR1 is MNHEY and CDR2 is SVGAGI. CDR3 size: 12 residues.

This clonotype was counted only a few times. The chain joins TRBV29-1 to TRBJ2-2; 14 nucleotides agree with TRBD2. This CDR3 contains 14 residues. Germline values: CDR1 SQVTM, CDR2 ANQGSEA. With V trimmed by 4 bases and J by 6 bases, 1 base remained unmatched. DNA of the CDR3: TGCAGCGTTGGGGGACTAGCGGGAGCCGGGGAGCTGTTTTTT. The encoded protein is CSVGGLAGAGELFF.

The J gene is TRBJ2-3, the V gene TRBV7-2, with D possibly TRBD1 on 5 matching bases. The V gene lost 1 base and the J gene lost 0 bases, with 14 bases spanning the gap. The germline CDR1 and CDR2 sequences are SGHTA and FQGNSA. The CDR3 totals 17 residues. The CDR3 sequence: CASSLGVQVPSTDTQYF. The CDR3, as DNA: TGTGCCAGCAGCTTAGGGGTACAGGTCCCTAGCACAGATACGCAGTATTTT. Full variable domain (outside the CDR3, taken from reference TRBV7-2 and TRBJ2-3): GAGVSQSPSNKVTEKGKDVELRCDPISGHTALYWYRQSLGQGLEFLIYFQGNSAPDKSGLPSDRFSAERTGGSVSTLTIQRTQQEDSAVYLCASSLGVQVPSTDTQYFGPGTRLTVL.

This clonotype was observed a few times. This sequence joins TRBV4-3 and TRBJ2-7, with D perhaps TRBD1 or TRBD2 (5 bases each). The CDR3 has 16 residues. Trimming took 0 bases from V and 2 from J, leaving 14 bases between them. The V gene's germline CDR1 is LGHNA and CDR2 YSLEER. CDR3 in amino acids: CASSQEPGRPTYEQYF. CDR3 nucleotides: TGCGCCAGCAGCCAAGAGCCGGGACGTCCGACCTACGAGCAGTACTTC.

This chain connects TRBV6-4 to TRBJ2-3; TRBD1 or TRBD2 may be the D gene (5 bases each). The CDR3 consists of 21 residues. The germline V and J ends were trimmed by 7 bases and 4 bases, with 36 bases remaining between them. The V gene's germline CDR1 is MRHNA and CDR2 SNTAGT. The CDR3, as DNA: TGTGCCAGCACTCACCCCCGGAACAGGAGGTACCCATCGATTCACGCAGATACGCAGTATTTT. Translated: CASTHPRNRRYPSIHADTQYF.

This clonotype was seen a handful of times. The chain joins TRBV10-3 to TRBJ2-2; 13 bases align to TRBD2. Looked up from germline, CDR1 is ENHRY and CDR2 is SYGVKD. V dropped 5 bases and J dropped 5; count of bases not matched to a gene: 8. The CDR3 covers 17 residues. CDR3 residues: CAISRGLAGEGTGELFF. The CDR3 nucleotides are TGTGCCATCAGTCGCGGACTAGCGGGAGAAGGGACCGGGGAGCTGTTTTTT.

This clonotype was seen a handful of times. CDR3 loop: CASSKWERACGEQYF. The DNA of the CDR3 is TGTGCCAGCAGCAAATGGGAGAGAGCATGTGGCGAGCAGTACTTC. The chain is built from TRBV21-1 and TRBJ2-7; TRBD2, the table's D call, lacks a check against the DNA. TRBV21-1 is classified as a pseudogene. CDR3 length equals 15 residues.

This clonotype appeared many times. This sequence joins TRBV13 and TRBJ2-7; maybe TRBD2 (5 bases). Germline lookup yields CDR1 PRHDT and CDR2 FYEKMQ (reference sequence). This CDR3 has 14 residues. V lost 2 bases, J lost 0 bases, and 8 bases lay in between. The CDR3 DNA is TGTGCCAGCAGCTTATGGGAGAGCTCCTACGAGCAGTACTTC. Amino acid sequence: CASSLWESSYEQYF.

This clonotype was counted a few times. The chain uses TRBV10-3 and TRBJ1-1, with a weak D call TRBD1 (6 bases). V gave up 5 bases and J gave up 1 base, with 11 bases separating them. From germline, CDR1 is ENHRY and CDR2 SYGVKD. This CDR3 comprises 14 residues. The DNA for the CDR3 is TGTGCCATCAGTTACAGGGTGGGGAACACTGAAGCTTTCTTT. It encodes CAISYRVGNTEAFF.

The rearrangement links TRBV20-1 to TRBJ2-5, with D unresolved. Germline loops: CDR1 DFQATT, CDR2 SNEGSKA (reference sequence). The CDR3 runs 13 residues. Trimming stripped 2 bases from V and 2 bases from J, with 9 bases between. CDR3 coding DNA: TGCAGTGCTAGAAACACGTTACAAGAGACCCAGTACTTC. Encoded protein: CSARNTLQETQYF.

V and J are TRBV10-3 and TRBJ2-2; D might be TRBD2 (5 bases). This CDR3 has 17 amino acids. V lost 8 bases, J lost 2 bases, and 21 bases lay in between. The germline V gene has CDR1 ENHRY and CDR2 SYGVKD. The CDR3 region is CAIAGGLRAANTGELFF. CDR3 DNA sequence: TGTGCCATCGCCGGCGGTTTGCGGGCGGCTAACACCGGGGAGCTGTTTTTT.

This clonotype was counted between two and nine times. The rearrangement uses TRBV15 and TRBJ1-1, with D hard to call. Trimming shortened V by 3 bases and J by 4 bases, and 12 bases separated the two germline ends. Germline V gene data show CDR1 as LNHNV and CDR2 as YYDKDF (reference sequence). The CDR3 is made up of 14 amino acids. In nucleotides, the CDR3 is TGTGCCACCAGCAGCCCGAAGTGGGGCACTGAAGCTTTCTTT. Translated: CATSSPKWGTEAFF. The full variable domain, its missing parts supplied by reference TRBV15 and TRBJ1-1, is DAMVIQNPRYQVTQFGKPVTLSCSQTLNHNVMYWYQQKSSQAPKLLFHYYDKDFNNEADTPDNFQSRRPNTSFCFLDIRSPGLGDTAMYLCATSSPKWGTEAFFGQGTRLTVV.

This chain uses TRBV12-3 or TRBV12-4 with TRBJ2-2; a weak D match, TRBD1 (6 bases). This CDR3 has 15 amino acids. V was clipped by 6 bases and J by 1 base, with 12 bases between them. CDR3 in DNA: TGTGCCAGCAGCCCAAGGACAGTGAACACCGGGGAGCTGTTTTTT. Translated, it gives CASSPRTVNTGELFF.

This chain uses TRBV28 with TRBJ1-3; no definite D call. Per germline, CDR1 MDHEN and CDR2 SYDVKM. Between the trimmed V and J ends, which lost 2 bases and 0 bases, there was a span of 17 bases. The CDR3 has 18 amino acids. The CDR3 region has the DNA TGTGCCAGCAGTTTAAGCGCAGTCCCCCTTTACTCTGGAAACACCATATATTTT. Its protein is CASSLSAVPLYSGNTIYF.